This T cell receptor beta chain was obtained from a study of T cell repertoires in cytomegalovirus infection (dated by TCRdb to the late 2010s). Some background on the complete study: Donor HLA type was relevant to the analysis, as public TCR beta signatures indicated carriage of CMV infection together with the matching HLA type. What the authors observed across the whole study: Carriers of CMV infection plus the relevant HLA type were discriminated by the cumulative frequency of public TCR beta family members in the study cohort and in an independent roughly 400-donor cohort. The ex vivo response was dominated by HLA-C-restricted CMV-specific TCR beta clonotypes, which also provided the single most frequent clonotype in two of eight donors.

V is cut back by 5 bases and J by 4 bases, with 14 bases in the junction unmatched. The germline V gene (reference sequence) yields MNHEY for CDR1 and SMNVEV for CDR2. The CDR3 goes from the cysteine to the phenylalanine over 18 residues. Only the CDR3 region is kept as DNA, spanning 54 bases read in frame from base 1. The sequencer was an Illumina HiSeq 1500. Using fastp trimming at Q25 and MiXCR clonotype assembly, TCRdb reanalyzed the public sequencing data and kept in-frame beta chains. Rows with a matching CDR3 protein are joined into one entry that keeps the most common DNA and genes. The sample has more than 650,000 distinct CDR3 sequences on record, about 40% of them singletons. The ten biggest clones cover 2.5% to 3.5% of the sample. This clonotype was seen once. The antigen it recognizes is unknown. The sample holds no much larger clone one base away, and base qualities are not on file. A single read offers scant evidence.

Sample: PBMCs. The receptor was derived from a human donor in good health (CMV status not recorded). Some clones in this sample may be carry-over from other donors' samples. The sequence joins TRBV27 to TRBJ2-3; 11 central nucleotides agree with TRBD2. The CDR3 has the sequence CASSPWGLLAGEADTQYF. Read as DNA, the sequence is TGTGCCAGCAGTCCATGGGGTTTACTAGCGGGAGAGGCAGATACGCAGTATTTT.